This T cell receptor beta chain came from a study of a mutant IDH1 vaccine in newly diagnosed glioma. As for the study in general: Vaccine administration was initiated 4-6 weeks following radiotherapy alone, or with temozolomide cycles. Treated patients, approximately 60% male and roughly 38% female, averaged approximately 40 years of age. Therapy received beforehand was radiotherapy, temozolomide, or both, with most patients given both.

J lost 4 bases, V lost 0 bases, and 9 bases had no gene match. This CDR3 contains 17 residues. The germline gives CDR1 SGHDT, CDR2 YYEEEE. The time point here: week 11, during vaccination. Mutant IDH1 20-mer peptide, at 300 ug, made up each vaccine dose, with topical imiquimod. This clone was found once. Its antigen is undetermined. Measured with immunoSEQ multiplex PCR; TCRdb has only the in-frame clones, and not every one. The profile shows 120,000 or so clones, roughly 78% of them singletons. The receptor comes from a man aged 35 to 55 with glioma. Here the sequenced sample was PBMCs, taken from a glioma patient whose treatment included an IDH1 peptide vaccine. V is TRBV5-6 and J is TRBJ1-4; 7 bases align to TRBD1. In nucleotides, the CDR3 is TGTGCCAGCAGCTTGGCTGGTAAGGACAGGTTTAATGAAAAACTGTTTTTT. As protein: CASSLAGKDRFNEKLFF.